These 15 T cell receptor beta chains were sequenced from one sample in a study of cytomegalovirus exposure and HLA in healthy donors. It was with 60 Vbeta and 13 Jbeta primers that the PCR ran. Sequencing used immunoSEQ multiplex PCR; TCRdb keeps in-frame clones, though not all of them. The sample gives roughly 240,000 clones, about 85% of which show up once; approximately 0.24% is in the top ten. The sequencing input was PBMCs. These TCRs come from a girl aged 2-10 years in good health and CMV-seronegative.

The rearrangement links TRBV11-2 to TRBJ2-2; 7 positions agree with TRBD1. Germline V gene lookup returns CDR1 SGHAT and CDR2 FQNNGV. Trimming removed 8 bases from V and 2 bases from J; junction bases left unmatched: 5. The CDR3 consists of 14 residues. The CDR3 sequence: CASGWDSNTGELFF. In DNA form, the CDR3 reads TGTGCCAGCGGGTGGGACAGCAACACCGGGGAGCTGTTTTTT.

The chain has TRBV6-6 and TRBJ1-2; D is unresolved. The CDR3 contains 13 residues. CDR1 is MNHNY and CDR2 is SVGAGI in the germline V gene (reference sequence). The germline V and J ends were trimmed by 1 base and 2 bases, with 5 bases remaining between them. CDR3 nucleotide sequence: TGTGCCAGCAGTTACTTCTCGAACTATGGCTACACCTTC. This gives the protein CASSYFSNYGYTF.

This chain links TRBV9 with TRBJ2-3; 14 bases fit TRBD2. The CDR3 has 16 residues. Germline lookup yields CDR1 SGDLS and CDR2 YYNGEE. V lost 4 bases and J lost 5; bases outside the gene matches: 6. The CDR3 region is CASSPRLAGGQDTQYF. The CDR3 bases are TGTGCCAGCAGCCCACGACTAGCGGGGGGGCAAGATACGCAGTATTTT.

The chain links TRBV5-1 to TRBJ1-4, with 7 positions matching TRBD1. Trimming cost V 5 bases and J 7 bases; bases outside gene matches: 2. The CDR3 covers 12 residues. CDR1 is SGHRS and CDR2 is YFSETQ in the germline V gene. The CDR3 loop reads CASRQGSEKLFF. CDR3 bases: TGCGCCAGCAGACAGGGGAGTGAAAAACTGTTTTTT.

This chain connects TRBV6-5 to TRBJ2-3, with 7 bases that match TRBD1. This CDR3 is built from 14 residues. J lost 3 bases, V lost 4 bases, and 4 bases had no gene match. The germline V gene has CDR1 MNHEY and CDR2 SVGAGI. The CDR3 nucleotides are TGTGCCAGCAGTTTTAGGGGGCAGACAGATACGCAGTATTTT. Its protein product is CASSFRGQTDTQYF.

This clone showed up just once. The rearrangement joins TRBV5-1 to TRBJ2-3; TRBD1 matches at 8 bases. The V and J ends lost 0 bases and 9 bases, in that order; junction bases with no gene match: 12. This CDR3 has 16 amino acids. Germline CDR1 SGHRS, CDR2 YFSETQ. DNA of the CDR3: TGCGCCAGCAGCTTGGCCGTAGGCCAGGGGGCGAAAACGCAGTATTTT. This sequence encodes CASSLAVGQGAKTQYF.

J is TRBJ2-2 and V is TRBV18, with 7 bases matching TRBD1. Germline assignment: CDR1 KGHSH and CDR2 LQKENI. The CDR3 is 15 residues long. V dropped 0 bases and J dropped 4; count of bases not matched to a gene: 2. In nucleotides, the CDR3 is TGTGCCAGCTCACCACCTCCAGGGGGCACCGGGGAGCTGTTTTTT. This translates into CASSPPPGGTGELFF.

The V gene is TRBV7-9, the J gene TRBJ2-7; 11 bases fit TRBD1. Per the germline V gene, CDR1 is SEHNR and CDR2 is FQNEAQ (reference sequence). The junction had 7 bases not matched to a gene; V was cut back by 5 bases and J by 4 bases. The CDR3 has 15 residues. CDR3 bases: TGTGCCAGCAGCAATCGGGACAGGGGGGAGTACGAGCAGTACTTC. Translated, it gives CASSNRDRGEYEQYF. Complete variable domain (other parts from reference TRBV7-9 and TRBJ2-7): DTGVSQNPRHKITKRGQNVTFRCDPISEHNRLYWYRQTLGQGPEFLTYFQNEAQLEKSRLLSDRFSAERPKGSFSTLEIQRTEQGDSAMYLCASSNRDRGEYEQYFGPGTRLTVT.

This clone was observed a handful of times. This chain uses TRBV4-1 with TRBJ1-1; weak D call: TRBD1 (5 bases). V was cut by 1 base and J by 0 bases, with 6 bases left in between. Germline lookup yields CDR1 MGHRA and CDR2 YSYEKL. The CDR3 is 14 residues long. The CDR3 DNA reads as TGCGCCAGCAGCCAAGGACAGATGAACACTGAAGCTTTCTTT. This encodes CASSQGQMNTEAFF.

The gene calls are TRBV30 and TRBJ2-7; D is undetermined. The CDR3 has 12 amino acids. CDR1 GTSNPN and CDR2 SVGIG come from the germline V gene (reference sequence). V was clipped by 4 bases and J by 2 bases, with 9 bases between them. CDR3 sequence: CAWTLPPYEQYF. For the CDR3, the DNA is TGTGCCTGGACCCTCCCCCCCTACGAGCAGTACTTC.

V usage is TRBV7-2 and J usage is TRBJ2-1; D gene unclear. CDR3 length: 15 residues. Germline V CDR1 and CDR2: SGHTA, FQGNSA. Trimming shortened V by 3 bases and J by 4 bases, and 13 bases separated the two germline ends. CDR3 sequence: CASSFQARVYNEQFF. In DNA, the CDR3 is TGTGCCAGCAGCTTTCAAGCACGGGTTTACAATGAGCAGTTCTTC.

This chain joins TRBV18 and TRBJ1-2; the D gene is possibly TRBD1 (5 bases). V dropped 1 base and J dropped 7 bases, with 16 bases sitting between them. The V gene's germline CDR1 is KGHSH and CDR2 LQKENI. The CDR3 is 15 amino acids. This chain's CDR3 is CASSPQVDRAGGYTF. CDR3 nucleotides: TGTGCCAGCTCACCACAGGTCGACAGAGCAGGTGGCTACACCTTC.

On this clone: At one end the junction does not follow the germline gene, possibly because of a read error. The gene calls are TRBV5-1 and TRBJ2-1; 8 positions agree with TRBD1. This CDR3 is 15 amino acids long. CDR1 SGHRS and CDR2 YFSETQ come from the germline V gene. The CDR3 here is CASRGGQGGYSEQFF. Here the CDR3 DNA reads TGCGCCAGCAGGGGTGGACAGGGCGGTTACAGTGAGCAGTTCTTC.

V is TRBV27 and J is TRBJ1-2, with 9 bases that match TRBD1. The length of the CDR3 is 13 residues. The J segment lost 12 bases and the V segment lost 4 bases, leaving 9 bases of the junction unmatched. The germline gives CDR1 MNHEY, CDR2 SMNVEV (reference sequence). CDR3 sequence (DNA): TGTGCCAGCAGTTCGACCCGGGACAGGGTTGACACCTTC. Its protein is CASSSTRDRVDTF.

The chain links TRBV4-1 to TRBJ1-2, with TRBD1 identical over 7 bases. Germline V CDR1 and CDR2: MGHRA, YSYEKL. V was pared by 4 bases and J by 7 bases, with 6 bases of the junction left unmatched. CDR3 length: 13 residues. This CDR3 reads CASSLDRVGGYTF. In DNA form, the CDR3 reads TGCGCCAGCAGCCTTGACAGGGTTGGTGGCTACACCTTC.